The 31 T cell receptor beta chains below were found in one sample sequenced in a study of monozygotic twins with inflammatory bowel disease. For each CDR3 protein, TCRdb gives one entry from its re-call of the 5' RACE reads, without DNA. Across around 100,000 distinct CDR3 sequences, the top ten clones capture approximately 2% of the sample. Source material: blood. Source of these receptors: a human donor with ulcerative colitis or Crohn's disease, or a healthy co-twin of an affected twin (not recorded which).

The CDR3 spells CASSYMTGQVGNEQFF. This chain connects TRBV28 to TRBJ2-1; no DNA is available, so the TRBD1 call from TCRdb remains unchecked. Germline CDR1 is MDHEN and CDR2 is SYDVKM. The CDR3 sequence is 16 residues long.

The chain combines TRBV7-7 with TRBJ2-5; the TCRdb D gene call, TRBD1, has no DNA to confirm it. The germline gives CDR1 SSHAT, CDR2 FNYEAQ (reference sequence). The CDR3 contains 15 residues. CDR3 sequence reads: CASSSRWSPLETQYF.

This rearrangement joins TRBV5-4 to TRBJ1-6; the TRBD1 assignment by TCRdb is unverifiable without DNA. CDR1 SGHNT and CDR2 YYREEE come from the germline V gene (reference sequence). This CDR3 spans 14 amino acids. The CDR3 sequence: CASSPGTGLSPLHF.

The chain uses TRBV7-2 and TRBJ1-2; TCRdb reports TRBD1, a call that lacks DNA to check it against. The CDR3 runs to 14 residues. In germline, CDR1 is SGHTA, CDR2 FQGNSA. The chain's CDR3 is CASSFDRTNYGYTF. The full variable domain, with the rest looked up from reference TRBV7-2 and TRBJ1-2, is GAGVSQSPSNKVTEKGKDVELRCDPISGHTALYWYRQSLGQGLEFLIYFQGNSAPDKSGLPSDRFSAERTGGSVSTLTIQRTQQEDSAVYLCASSFDRTNYGYTFGSGTRLTVV.

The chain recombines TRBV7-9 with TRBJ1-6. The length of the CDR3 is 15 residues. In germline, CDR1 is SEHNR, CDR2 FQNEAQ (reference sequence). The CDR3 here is CASSLAGSYNSPLHF.

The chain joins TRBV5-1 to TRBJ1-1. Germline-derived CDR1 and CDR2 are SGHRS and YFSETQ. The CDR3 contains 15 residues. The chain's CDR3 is CASYLGGAGNTEAFF.

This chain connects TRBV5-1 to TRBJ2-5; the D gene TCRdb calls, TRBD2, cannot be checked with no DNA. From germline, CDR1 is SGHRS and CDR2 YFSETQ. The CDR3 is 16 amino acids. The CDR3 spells CASSLGLAGPGETQYF.

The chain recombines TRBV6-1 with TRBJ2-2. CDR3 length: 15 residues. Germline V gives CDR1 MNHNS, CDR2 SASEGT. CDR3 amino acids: CASSLSYPNTGELFF.

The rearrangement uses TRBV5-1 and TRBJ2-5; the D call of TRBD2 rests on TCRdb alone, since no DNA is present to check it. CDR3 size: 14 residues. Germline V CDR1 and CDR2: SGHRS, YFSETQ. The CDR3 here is CASSLGGSSETQYF.

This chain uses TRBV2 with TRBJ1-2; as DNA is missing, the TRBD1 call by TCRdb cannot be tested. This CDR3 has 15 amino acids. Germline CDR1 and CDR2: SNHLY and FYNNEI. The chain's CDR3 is CASSPHGQGHYGYTF.

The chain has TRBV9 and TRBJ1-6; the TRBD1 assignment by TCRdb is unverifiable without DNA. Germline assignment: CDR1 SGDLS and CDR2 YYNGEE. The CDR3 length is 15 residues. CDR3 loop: CASSVSGTGESPLHF. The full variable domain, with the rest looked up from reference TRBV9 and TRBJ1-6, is DSGVTQTPKHLITATGQRVTLRCSPRSGDLSVYWYQQSLDQGLQFLIQYYNGEERAKGNILERFSAQQFPDLHSELNLSSLELGDSALYFCASSVSGTGESPLHFGNGTRLTVT.

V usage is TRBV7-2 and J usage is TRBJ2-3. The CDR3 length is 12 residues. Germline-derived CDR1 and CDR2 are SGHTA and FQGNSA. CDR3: CASSTNPDTQYF.

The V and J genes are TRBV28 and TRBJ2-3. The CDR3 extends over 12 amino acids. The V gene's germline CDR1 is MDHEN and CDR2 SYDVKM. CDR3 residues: CAPSSEADTQYF. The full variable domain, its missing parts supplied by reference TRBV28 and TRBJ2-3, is DVKVTQSSRYLVKRTGEKVFLECVQDMDHENMFWYRQDPGLGLRLIYFSYDVKMKEKGDIPEGYSVSREKKERFSLILESASTNQTSMYLCAPSSEADTQYFGPGTRLTVL.

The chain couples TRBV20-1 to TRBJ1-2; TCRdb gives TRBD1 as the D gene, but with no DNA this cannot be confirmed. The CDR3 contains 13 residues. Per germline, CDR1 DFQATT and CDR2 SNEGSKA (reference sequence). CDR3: CSATTPGQRSYTF.

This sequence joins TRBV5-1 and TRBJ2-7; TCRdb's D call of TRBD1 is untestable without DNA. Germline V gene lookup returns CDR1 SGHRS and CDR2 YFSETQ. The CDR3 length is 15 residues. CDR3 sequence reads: CASNGPGDLPCEQYF.

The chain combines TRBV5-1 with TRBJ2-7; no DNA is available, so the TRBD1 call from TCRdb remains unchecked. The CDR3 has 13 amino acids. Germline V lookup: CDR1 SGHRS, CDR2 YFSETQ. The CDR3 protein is CASSSPDRDEQYF.

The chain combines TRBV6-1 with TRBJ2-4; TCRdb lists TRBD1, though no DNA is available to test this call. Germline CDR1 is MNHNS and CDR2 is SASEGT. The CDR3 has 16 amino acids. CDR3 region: CASSTQGDVPKNIQYF.

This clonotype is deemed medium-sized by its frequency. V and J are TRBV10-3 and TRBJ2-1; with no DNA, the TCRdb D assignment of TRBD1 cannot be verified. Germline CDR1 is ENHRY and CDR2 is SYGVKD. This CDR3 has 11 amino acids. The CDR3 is CAISEPGEQFF.

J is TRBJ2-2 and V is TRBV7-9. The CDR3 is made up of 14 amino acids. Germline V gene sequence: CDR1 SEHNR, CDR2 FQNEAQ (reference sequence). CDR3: CASSLESVTGELFF.

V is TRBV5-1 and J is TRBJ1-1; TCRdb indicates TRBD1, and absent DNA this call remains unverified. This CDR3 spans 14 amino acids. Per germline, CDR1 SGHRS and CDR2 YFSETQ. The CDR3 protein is CASSFAGGNTEAFF.

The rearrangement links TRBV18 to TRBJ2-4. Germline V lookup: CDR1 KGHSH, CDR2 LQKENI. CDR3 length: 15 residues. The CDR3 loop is CASSPSGTPENIQYF.

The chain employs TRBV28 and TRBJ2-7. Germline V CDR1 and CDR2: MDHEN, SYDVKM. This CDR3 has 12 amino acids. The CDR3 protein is CASSLMGYEQYF. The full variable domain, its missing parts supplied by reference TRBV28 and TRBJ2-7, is DVKVTQSSRYLVKRTGEKVFLECVQDMDHENMFWYRQDPGLGLRLIYFSYDVKMKEKGDIPEGYSVSREKKERFSLILESASTNQTSMYLCASSLMGYEQYFGPGTRLTVT.

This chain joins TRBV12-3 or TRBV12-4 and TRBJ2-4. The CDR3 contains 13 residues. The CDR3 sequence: CASRLLAKNIQYF.

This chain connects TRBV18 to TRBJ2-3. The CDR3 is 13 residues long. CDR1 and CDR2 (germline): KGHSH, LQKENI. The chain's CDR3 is CASSRSSTDTQYF.

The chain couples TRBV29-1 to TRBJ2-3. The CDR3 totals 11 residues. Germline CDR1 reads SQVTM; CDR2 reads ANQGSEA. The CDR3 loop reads CSVRPADTQYF.

CDR3 loop: CAISDRQGSGNTIYF. This rearrangement joins TRBV10-3 to TRBJ1-3. Per germline, CDR1 ENHRY and CDR2 SYGVKD. The CDR3 loop spans 15 amino acids.

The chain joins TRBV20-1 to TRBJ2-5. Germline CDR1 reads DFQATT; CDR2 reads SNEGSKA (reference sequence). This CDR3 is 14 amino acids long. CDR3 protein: CSARGGTNQETQYF.

Here the CDR3 reads CASSGTSGRRTDTQYF. The chain uses TRBV4-2 and TRBJ2-3; TCRdb designates TRBD2, a call that cannot be tested without DNA. The CDR3 covers 16 residues. Germline V lookup: CDR1 LGHNA, CDR2 YNFKEQ.

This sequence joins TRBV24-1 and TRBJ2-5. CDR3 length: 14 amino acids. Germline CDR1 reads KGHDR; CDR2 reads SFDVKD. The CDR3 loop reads CASWAAKPQETQYF.

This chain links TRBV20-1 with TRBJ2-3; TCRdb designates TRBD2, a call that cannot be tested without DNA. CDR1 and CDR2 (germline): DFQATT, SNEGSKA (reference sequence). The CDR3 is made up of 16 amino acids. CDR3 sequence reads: CSANNLAGGESDTQYF.

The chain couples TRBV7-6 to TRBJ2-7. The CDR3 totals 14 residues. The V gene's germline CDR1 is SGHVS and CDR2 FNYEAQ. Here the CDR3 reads CASSLDPDKYEQYF.